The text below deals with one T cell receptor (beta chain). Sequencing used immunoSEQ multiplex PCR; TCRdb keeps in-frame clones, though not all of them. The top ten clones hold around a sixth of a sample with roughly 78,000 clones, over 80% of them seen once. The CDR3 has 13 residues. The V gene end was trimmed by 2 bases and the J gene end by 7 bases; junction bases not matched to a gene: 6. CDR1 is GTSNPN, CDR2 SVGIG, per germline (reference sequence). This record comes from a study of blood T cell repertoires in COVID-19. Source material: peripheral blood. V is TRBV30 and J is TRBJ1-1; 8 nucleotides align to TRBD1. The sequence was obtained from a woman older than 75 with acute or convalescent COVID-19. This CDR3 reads CAWSSNRGGEAFF. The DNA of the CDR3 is TGTGCCTGGAGTTCGAACAGGGGGGGTGAAGCTTTCTTT.